This T cell receptor beta chain was observed in a study of blood T cell repertoires in COVID-19. Across the study: Some COVID-19 samples were acute and others convalescent; all came from the United States, Italy and Spain.

Sequenced by immunoSEQ multiplex PCR; TCRdb stores in-frame clones only, minus some. The sample yields roughly 140,000 clones, roughly 81% seen once. Germline CDR1 is MNHEY and CDR2 is SVGAGI. The CDR3 is 11 amino acids. The V gene end was trimmed by 8 bases and the J gene end by 8 bases; junction bases not matched to a gene: 5. The Seattle site enrolled patients during active infection and followed them longitudinally. Specimen: peripheral blood. The receptor was derived from an older woman with COVID-19, enrolled during active disease. The chain is built from TRBV6-5 and TRBJ1-2; 7 bases line up with TRBD1. The CDR3 sequence: CASDRVGGYTF. CDR3 sequence (DNA): TGTGCCAGCGACAGGGTAGGCGGCTACACCTTC.